This is a list of T cell receptor beta chains from one sample in a study of sequential checkpoint blockade in melanoma. Sequencing was performed with immunoSEQ multiplex PCR; in TCRdb, only in-frame clones are kept and a portion is missing. The sample lists 20,000 to 25,000 clones, around 30% occurring once. Specimen: tumor tissue (inferred from file names), collected from a patient given nivolumab and ipilimumab in sequence. The receptor set was obtained from a human donor with melanoma. Both conserved end residues are part of each CDR3. D genes are given only for firm matches. A clone size is listed for some rows: how often the clone was seen (once, few, many), or a class if it is expanded.

length	J	V	size	D	CDR3	DNA
15	TRBJ1-2	TRBV5-1	once	.	CASSLDVEPDYGYTF	TGCGCCAGCAGCTTGGATGTAGAGCCTGACTATGGCTACACCTTC
14	TRBJ1-1	TRBV6-8	many	.	CASSVGTGITEAFF	TGTGCCAGCAGTGTAGGGACGGGAATCACTGAAGCTTTCTTT
13	TRBJ2-3	TRBV19	.	.	CASNRQVGDTQYF	TGTGCCAGTAATAGGCAGGTGGGAGATACGCAGTATTTT
13	TRBJ2-1	TRBV4-2	few	.	CASSSATYNEQFF	TGTGCCAGCAGCTCGGCGACCTACAATGAGCAGTTCTTC
13	TRBJ2-5	TRBV29-1	.	.	CSVGGGNSETQYF	TGCAGCGTAGGGGGGGGGAATTCGGAGACCCAGTACTTC
16	TRBJ2-7	TRBV6-8	many	.	CASSYSSGPGLTEQYF	TGTGCCAGCAGTTACTCTTCGGGGCCGGGCCTCACTGAGCAGTACTTC
16	TRBJ2-1	TRBV28	.	TRBD2	CASSTPVAGGYNEQFF	TGTGCCAGCAGTACCCCTGTAGCGGGAGGGTACAATGAGCAGTTCTTC
18	TRBJ2-2	TRBV18	.	TRBD2	CASSPPKAGGSFTGELFF	TGTGCCAGCTCACCACCTAAAGCGGGAGGGTCTTTCACCGGGGAGCTGTTTTTT
17	TRBJ2-7	TRBV19	few	.	CASSIGTRGSSSYEQYF	TGTGCCAGTAGTATAGGGACAAGGGGGTCTTCCTCCTACGAGCAGTACTTC
19	TRBJ2-1	TRBV11-3	.	TRBD2	CASSLYLAGGLSSYNEQFF	TGTGCCAGCAGCTTATATCTAGCGGGGGGCTTGAGCTCCTACAATGAGCAGTTCTTC
18	TRBJ2-2	TRBV15	few	TRBD1	CATNRGLGQGALTGELFF	TGTGCCACCAACCGGGGGCTAGGACAGGGGGCCTTAACCGGGGAGCTGTTTTTT
16	TRBJ2-1	TRBV6-8	few	.	CASSLVSAASYNEQFF	TGTGCCAGCAGTTTAGTTTCAGCGGCCTCCTACAATGAGCAGTTCTTC
17	TRBJ2-1	TRBV12-5	.	TRBD2	CASGLAPSAGGPHEQFF	TGTGCTAGTGGTTTGGCCCCGTCGGCGGGAGGGCCCCATGAGCAGTTCTTC
12	TRBJ1-5	TRBV6-8	.	TRBD1	CASRTGNQPQHF	TGTGCCAGCAGGACAGGGAATCAGCCCCAGCATTTT
14	TRBJ2-2	TRBV25-1	.	TRBD1	CASHRDSDTGELFF	TGTGCCAGCCATCGGGACAGCGACACCGGGGAGCTGTTTTTT
13	TRBJ1-1	TRBV29-1	.	TRBD1	CSVDRGVGTEAFF	TGCAGCGTGGACAGGGGAGTTGGCACTGAAGCTTTCTTT
15	TRBJ2-7	TRBV15	few	.	CATSLEAGQSYEQYF	TGTGCCACCAGCTTAGAGGCAGGACAGTCCTACGAGCAGTACTTC